The next 9 T cell receptor beta chains were all read from a single sample in a study of blood T cell repertoires in COVID-19 (dated by TCRdb to about 2020). Library creation used the immunoSEQ multiplex PCR assay. The table comes from immuneACCESS by way of TCRdb, which keeps in-frame sequences with V and J called. Part of the clones is missing from these tables; in studies checked, under half for an unresolved V gene and the rest for unknown reasons. This sample has roughly 100,000 clones in its table, and 75% to 95% of those were observed once. 4.2% of the sample is held by the ten biggest clonotypes. Material: peripheral blood. The receptors were gathered from a man aged 18 to 29 with acute or convalescent COVID-19.

J is TRBJ2-4 and V is TRBV3-1 (or the pseudogene TRBV3-2); 7 nucleotides agree with TRBD1. With 1 base clipped from V and 0 bases from J, the junction kept 6 bases outside the gene matches. Germline-derived CDR1 and CDR2 are LGHDT and YNNKEL (reference sequence). The CDR3 is 17 residues long. The CDR3 loop is CASSQGTGALAKNIQYF. CDR3 DNA: TGTGCCAGCAGCCAAGGAACAGGGGCTTTAGCCAAAAACATTCAGTACTTC.

J is TRBJ2-7 and V is TRBV4-2, with 9 bases fitting TRBD2. This CDR3 is 17 amino acids long. Germline values: CDR1 LGHNA, CDR2 YNFKEQ. V was pared by 1 base and J by 5 bases, with 12 bases of the junction left unmatched. The CDR3: CASSQGDSGRPGDEQYF. The CDR3 DNA reads as TGTGCCAGCAGCCAAGGGGATAGCGGGAGACCCGGCGACGAGCAGTACTTC.

The chain combines TRBV19 with TRBJ1-2; a weak D match, TRBD1 (6 bases). The CDR3 totals 12 residues. The V end lost 4 bases, the J end lost 6 bases, and 9 bases lay between the germline ends. In germline, CDR1 is LNHDA, CDR2 SQIVND (reference sequence). The chain's CDR3 is CASSKKGDGYTF. In nucleotides, the CDR3 is TGTGCCAGTAGTAAGAAGGGGGATGGCTACACCTTC.

J is TRBJ2-2 and V is TRBV3-1 (or the pseudogene TRBV3-2); weak D call: TRBD2 (6 bases). Germline CDR1 reads LGHDT; CDR2 reads YNNKEL (reference sequence). This CDR3 comprises 16 residues. V shed 7 bases and J shed 1 base, with 16 bases lying between them. In DNA form, the CDR3 reads TGTGCCAGCACCCCTCACCGGGGGATGAACACCGGGGAGCTGTTTTTT. Amino acids: CASTPHRGMNTGELFF.

This chain links TRBV5-1 with TRBJ1-4, with 7 bases identical to TRBD1. CDR3 length: 15 amino acids. From germline, CDR1 is SGHRS and CDR2 YFSETQ. V shed 0 bases and J 3 bases; nucleotides not matched to a gene: 2. The CDR3 region is CASSLEGAANEKLFF. The CDR3 bases are TGCGCCAGCAGCTTGGAGGGGGCTGCTAATGAAAAACTGTTTTTT.

The chain combines TRBV5-1 with TRBJ2-3; 8 bases fit TRBD1. Trimming at V came to 5 bases and at J to 2 bases, leaving 7 bases not matched to a gene. The CDR3 is 15 residues long. Germline V gene data show CDR1 as SGHRS and CDR2 as YFSETQ. CDR3 nucleotide sequence: TGCGCCAGCAGTCCCGGACAGGGCAACACAGATACGCAGTATTTT. Protein: CASSPGQGNTDTQYF.

The chain joins TRBV9 to TRBJ1-1; D is ambiguous. Trimming stripped 2 bases from V and 1 base from J, with 6 bases between. Germline CDR1 is SGDLS and CDR2 is YYNGEE. The CDR3 is 13 amino acids. CDR3 in DNA: TGTGCCAGCAGCGTTGGCCCGAACACTGAAGCTTTCTTT. It specifies CASSVGPNTEAFF. Full variable domain (missing parts from reference TRBV9 and TRBJ1-1): DSGVTQTPKHLITATGQRVTLRCSPRSGDLSVYWYQQSLDQGLQFLIQYYNGEERAKGNILERFSAQQFPDLHSELNLSSLELGDSALYFCASSVGPNTEAFFGQGTRLTVV.

This chain joins TRBV10-3 and TRBJ1-1; 7 positions match TRBD1. This CDR3 comprises 12 residues. V was pared by 11 bases and J by 5 bases, with 8 bases of the junction left unmatched. CDR1 ENHRY and CDR2 SYGVKD come from the germline V gene. The CDR3 region is CAVTGLGTEAFF. In DNA form, the CDR3 reads TGTGCCGTGACAGGGCTGGGGACTGAAGCTTTCTTT.

This chain uses TRBV5-8 with TRBJ1-1; no clear D. The CDR3 runs 15 residues. Germline CDR1 reads SGHTS; CDR2 reads YDEGEE. V was clipped by 4 bases and J by 1 base, with 14 bases between them. The DNA for the CDR3 is TGTGCCAGCAGCCCTAAACCCGTGCAGAACACTGAAGCTTTCTTT. It specifies CASSPKPVQNTEAFF.